Included here is one T cell receptor beta chain sequence, with context. Its cognate antigen is unknown. In the PCR, 60 Vbeta and 13 Jbeta primers were used. Source study methods: In a later analysis, approximately 80 million unique TCR beta chains included roughly 11 million shared by two or more donors. TCRdb's table, derived via immunoSEQ multiplex PCR, lists solely in-frame clones and lacks some. Clone size and V and J calls were adopted from that table, with D and trimming inferred from the DNA. The sample lists under 200,000 clones; 62% were seen once. The entry originates in a study of cytomegalovirus exposure and HLA in healthy donors. Study-level results: Altogether, 150 or so TCR beta chains were recorded as cytomegalovirus-associated.

The germline CDR1 and CDR2 sequences are MGHRA and YSYEKL. V was clipped by 1 base and J by 6 bases, with 15 bases between them. There are 15 residues in the CDR3. The clonotype comes from a man aged 40-49 years in good health and CMV-seronegative. V and J are TRBV4-1 and TRBJ1-2; no reliable D call. The sequencing sample was made of PBMCs. CDR3 sequence (DNA): TGCGCCAGCAGCCAAGCCTTAAGATTCGGGGATGGCTACACCTTC. Its protein is CASSQALRFGDGYTF.